This T cell receptor beta chain is from a study of blood T cell repertoires in COVID-19. About the study: Material from acute and convalescent COVID-19 was sourced from the United States, Italy and Spain.

Repertoires were generated with immunoSEQ multiplex PCR, while TCRdb's copy carries only in-frame clones and drops some. Of 350,000 or so clones in the sample, around nine tenths were seen once. V was cut by 5 bases and J by 3 bases, with 5 bases left in between. The CDR3 loop spans 11 amino acids. Germline values: CDR1 SGHAT, CDR2 FQNNGV. The study drew participants aged about 18 to 95 years from about two dozen US areas. Allocation to cohorts depended on clinical history reported by the participants. Before they entered the study, exposed participants had met a COVID-19 case within 2 weeks. The source is a woman aged 25-40 years who had been exposed to COVID-19. Input material: PBMCs or T cells enriched from blood (not recorded which). The J gene is TRBJ2-7, the V gene TRBV11-2; D is ambiguous. CDR3 loop: CASSPFYEQYF. In DNA, the CDR3 is TGTGCCAGCAGCCCCTTCTACGAGCAGTACTTC.